These T cell receptor beta chains were read from a single sample in a study of shared clonotypes between healthy human individuals. Sequencing was performed with immunoSEQ multiplex PCR; in TCRdb, only in-frame clones are kept and a portion is missing. Among approximately 1.5 million clones listed, approximately 98.5% were seen once. The sequenced sample consisted of naive CD4+ T cells sorted from blood. Every receptor here comes from a man aged 30 to 45 in good health. CDR3s include the opening cysteine and the closing phenylalanine or tryptophan. The D gene is left open where the match is weak. Rows give clone size only sometimes, using once, few, many, or a class for an expanded clone.

J,size,V,D,CDR3,DNA
TRBJ1-5,.,TRBV6-1,TRBD1,CASSGRDSDSNQPQHF,TGTGCCAGCAGTGGCCGGGACAGTGATAGCAATCAGCCCCAGCATTTT
TRBJ2-2,.,TRBV7-7,.,CASSLVGGPGTGELFF,TGTGCCAGCAGCTTAGTGGGGGGGCCGGGCACCGGGGAGCTGTTTTTT
TRBJ2-1,.,TRBV9,.,CASSVGPSVYNEQFF,TGTGCCAGCAGCGTAGGTCCTAGCGTATACAATGAGCAGTTCTTC
TRBJ1-3,.,TRBV28,.,CASKQGGNTIYF,TGTGCCAGCAAACAGGGAGGAAACACCATATATTTT
TRBJ2-1,.,TRBV5-8,TRBD1,CASSQGANNEQFF,TGTGCCAGCAGTCAGGGGGCGAACAATGAGCAGTTCTTC
TRBJ2-3,once,TRBV10-3,TRBD2,CAITRSSGSSDTQYF,TGTGCCATCACGAGGAGTAGCGGGAGCTCAGATACGCAGTATTTT
TRBJ2-3,.,TRBV18,TRBD2,CASSPPRGRDTQYF,TGTGCCAGCTCACCACCGCGGGGGAGGGATACGCAGTATTTT
TRBJ2-5,.,TRBV6-5,TRBD1,CASKTGTELQETQYF,TGTGCCAGCAAAACCGGGACAGAGCTCCAAGAGACCCAGTACTTC
TRBJ2-5,.,TRBV11-2,TRBD2,CASSLGVAGRGRETQYF,TGTGCCAGCAGCTTAGGGGTAGCGGGAAGAGGTCGTGAGACCCAGTACTTC
TRBJ1-1,.,TRBV5-1,.,CASSLDIKTEAFF,TGCGCCAGCAGCCTGGACATTAAAACTGAAGCTTTCTTT
TRBJ2-3,.,TRBV5-1,TRBD2,CASSPSGRTDTQYF,TGCGCCAGCAGTCCTAGCGGCCGCACAGATACGCAGTATTTT
TRBJ1-2,.,TRBV5-4,.,CASSLVLGWGYTF,TGTGCCAGCAGCTTGGTTTTGGGTTGGGGCTACACCTTC
TRBJ2-3,.,TRBV19,.,CASIQLGTDTQYF,TGTGCCAGTATCCAACTTGGCACAGATACGCAGTATTTT
TRBJ2-7,.,TRBV7-2,TRBD2,CASSLAGTSTYEQYF,TGTGCCAGCAGCTTAGCCGGGACTAGCACGTACGAGCAGTACTTC
TRBJ2-7,.,TRBV5-3,.,CARRSIVDSQYF,TGTGCCAGAAGGAGCATTGTGGACAGTCAATACTTC
TRBJ2-7,.,TRBV29-1,.,CSVEQAGDEQYF,TGCAGCGTTGAACAGGCAGGGGACGAGCAGTACTTC
TRBJ1-4,.,TRBV5-1,.,CASSLGDVEKLFF,TGCGCCAGCAGCTTGGGGGACGTTGAAAAACTGTTTTTT
TRBJ1-2,.,TRBV7-2,.,CASSLGSGNYGYTF,TGTGCCAGCAGCTTAGGTTCAGGGAACTATGGCTACACCTTC
TRBJ2-1,.,TRBV25-1,.,CASSPSSEYHEQFF,TGTGCCAGCAGTCCCTCCTCCGAATATCATGAGCAGTTCTTC
TRBJ2-3,.,TRBV2,.,CASSETLDTSTDTQYF,TGTGCCAGCAGTGAGACACTAGATACTAGCACAGATACGCAGTATTTT
TRBJ2-4,.,TRBV15,TRBD1,CATSSTGQWPNIQYF,TGTGCCACCAGCAGCACGGGACAGTGGCCGAACATTCAGTACTTC
TRBJ2-7,.,TRBV13,TRBD2,CASSLGTSNYEQYF,TGTGCCAGCAGCCTAGGGACTAGTAACTACGAGCAGTACTTC
TRBJ2-1,once,TRBV5-5,.,CASSPFTWGEQFF,TGTGCCAGCAGCCCGTTTACTTGGGGTGAGCAGTTCTTC
TRBJ2-7,.,TRBV4-3,.,CASSQDTTSGQYF,TGCGCCAGCAGCCAAGATACGACGTCTGGGCAGTACTTC
TRBJ2-1,.,TRBV15,TRBD2,CATSRVLAGAYNEQFF,TGTGCCACCAGCAGGGTCCTAGCGGGAGCCTACAATGAGCAGTTCTTC
TRBJ1-1,once,TRBV2,TRBD1,CASRGQRGTEAFF,TGTGCCAGCAGGGGACAGCGAGGCACTGAAGCTTTCTTT
TRBJ2-2,once,TRBV28,.,CASRSSLGSNTGELFF,TGTGCCAGCAGGTCGAGCCTCGGCTCGAACACCGGGGAGCTGTTTTTT
TRBJ2-7,.,TRBV27,TRBD1,CASSPGQGLYEQYF,TGTGCCAGCAGTCCCGGACAGGGTCTCTACGAGCAGTACTTC
TRBJ2-1,.,TRBV9,TRBD2,CASSVGGGPHNEQFF,TGTGCCAGCAGCGTGGGGGGAGGGCCCCACAATGAGCAGTTCTTC
TRBJ2-1,.,TRBV7-6,.,CASSSGPLVPQFF,TGTGCCAGCAGCTCCGGGCCCCTCGTTCCGCAGTTCTTC
TRBJ2-1,.,TRBV29-1,.,CSVVSVEQFF,TGCAGCGTTGTCTCCGTTGAGCAGTTCTTC
TRBJ2-7,.,TRBV6-1,.,CASSVGGSYEQYF,TGTGCCAGCAGTGTAGGCGGATCCTACGAGCAGTACTTC
TRBJ2-7,.,TRBV6-1,.,CASSDMWQSYEQYF,TGTGCCAGCAGTGACATGTGGCAGTCCTACGAGCAGTACTTC
TRBJ2-1,.,TRBV27,.,CASKISLGSYNEQFF,TGTGCCAGCAAAATCAGCCTTGGATCCTACAATGAGCAGTTCTTC
TRBJ2-1,.,TRBV9,TRBD2,CASSFSGREDEQFF,TGTGCCAGCAGCTTTAGCGGGAGGGAGGATGAGCAGTTCTTC
TRBJ2-6,.,TRBV29-1,.,CSVAGAGANVLTF,TGCAGCGTTGCAGGTGCTGGGGCCAACGTCCTGACTTTC
TRBJ2-1,.,TRBV5-1,.,CASSLGGEQFF,TGCGCCAGCAGCTTGGGCGGTGAGCAGTTCTTC
TRBJ2-5,.,TRBV30,TRBD2,CAWIKRGGTQYF,TGTGCCTGGATAAAGCGGGGTGGGACCCAGTACTTC
TRBJ2-3,.,TRBV25-1,TRBD2,CASSPLKTGGTQYF,TGTGCCAGCAGTCCCCTAAAGACGGGGGGTACGCAGTATTTT
TRBJ2-1,.,TRBV5-1,TRBD2,CASSLGTIEQFF,TGCGCCAGCAGCTTAGGGACTATTGAGCAGTTCTTC
TRBJ2-7,.,TRBV5-5,.,CASSFRLLPSYEQYF,TGTGCCAGCAGCTTTCGTCTACTCCCCTCCTACGAGCAGTACTTC
TRBJ2-5,.,TRBV5-4,TRBD2,CASSLGAGGVETQYF,TGTGCCAGCAGCCTGGGGGCGGGAGGTGTGGAGACCCAGTACTTC
TRBJ2-7,.,TRBV10-3,.,CASKGAGHIISYEQYF,TGTGCCAGCAAGGGGGCGGGACATATTATTTCCTACGAGCAGTACTTC
TRBJ2-5,.,TRBV5-1,.,CASSLLAAEETQYF,TGCGCCAGCAGCTTACTAGCAGCCGAAGAGACCCAGTACTTC
TRBJ1-4,.,TRBV10-3,.,CAISQGLGEKLFF,TGTGCCATCAGTCAGGGGTTGGGTGAAAAACTGTTTTTT
TRBJ2-2,.,TRBV6-1,TRBD1,CASSEGQGARGTGELFF,TGTGCCAGCAGTGAAGGGCAGGGGGCGCGTGGAACCGGGGAGCTGTTTTTT
TRBJ2-7,once,TRBV5-4,TRBD2,CASSFKRESSHEQYF,TGTGCCAGCAGCTTTAAGCGGGAGAGCTCCCACGAGCAGTACTTC
TRBJ2-1,.,TRBV5-1,TRBD2,CASSILAGSYNEQFF,TGCGCCAGCAGCATTCTAGCGGGGTCCTACAATGAGCAGTTCTTC